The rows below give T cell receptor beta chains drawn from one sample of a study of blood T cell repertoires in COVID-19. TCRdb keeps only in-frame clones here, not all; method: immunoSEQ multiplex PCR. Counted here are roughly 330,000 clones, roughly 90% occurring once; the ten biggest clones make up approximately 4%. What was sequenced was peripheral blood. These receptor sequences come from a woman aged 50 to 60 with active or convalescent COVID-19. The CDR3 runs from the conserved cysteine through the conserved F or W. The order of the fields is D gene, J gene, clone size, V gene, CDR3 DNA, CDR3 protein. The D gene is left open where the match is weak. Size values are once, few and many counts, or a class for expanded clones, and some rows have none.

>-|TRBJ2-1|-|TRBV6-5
TGTGCCAGCAGTCAGCGGGTGTACAATGAGCAGTTCTTC
CASSQRVYNEQFF
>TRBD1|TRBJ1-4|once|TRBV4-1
TGCGCCAGCAGCAACCCGACAGGGCCAAGAATGACTAATGAAAAACTGTTTTTT
CASSNPTGPRMTNEKLFF
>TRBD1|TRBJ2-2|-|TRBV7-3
TGTGCCAGCAGCCTTACCTTACAGGGGACCGGGGAGCTGTTTTTT
CASSLTLQGTGELFF
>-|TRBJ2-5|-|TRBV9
TGTGCCAGCAGCGTATACCAGGGTTCAGAGACCCAGTACTTC
CASSVYQGSETQYF
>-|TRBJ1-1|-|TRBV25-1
TGTGCCAGCAGTGACGGGGGGGTCAGGAAGCCTTCGAACACTGAAGCTTTCTTT
CASSDGGVRKPSNTEAFF
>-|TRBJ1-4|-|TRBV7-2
TGTGCCAGTGGCCAGGCTACAACTAATGAAAAACTGTTTTTT
CASGQATTNEKLFF
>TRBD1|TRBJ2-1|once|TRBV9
TGTGCCAGCAGCACACCCGGACAGGGCGGGGAATACAATGAGCAGTTCTTC
CASSTPGQGGEYNEQFF
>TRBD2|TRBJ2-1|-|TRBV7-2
TGTGCCAGCAGAGGCGGGAGGGCCCCTAAATACAATGAGCAGTTCTTC
CASRGGRAPKYNEQFF
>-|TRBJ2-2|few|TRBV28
TGTGCCAGCATTTTCTCGAACACCGGGGAGCTGTTTTTT
CASIFSNTGELFF
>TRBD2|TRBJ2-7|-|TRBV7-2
TGTGCCAGCAGCCCCTGGACTAGCGGGTTCTACGAGCAGTACTTC
CASSPWTSGFYEQYF
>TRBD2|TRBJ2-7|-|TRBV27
TGTGCCAGCAGGTATAGCGGGGGCCCCCAGTACTTC
CASRYSGGPQYF
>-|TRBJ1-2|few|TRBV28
TGTGCCAGCAGTACAGGGTCCTCAAATGGCTACACCTTC
CASSTGSSNGYTF
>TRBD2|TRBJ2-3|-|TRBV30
TGTGCCTGGAGCCTAGCGGGAGTCACAGATACGCAGTATTTT
CAWSLAGVTDTQYF
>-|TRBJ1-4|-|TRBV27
TGTGCCAGCAGTTTTGGAGGGGGGGTTGAAAAACTGTTTTTT
CASSFGGGVEKLFF
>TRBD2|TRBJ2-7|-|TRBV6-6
TGTGCCAGCAGTATCGGGTCTAGCGGGGTCGCCGAGCAGTACTTC
CASSIGSSGVAEQYF
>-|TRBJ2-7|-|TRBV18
TGTGCCAGCTCAGGAGGGGCTACGCAGTACTTC
CASSGGATQYF
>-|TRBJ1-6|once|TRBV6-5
TGTGCCAGCAGTCAACGACAGAGTAATTCACCCCTCCACTTT
CASSQRQSNSPLHF
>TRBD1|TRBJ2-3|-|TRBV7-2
TGTGCCAGCAGCTCCGGGCACAGGGGGCTTAACTCCCGCACAGATACGCAGTATTTT
CASSSGHRGLNSRTDTQYF
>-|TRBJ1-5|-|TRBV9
TGTGCCAGCAGCGTAGGAGGGAATAGCAATCAGCCCCAGCATTTT
CASSVGGNSNQPQHF